Shown below are 25 T cell receptor beta chains from a single sample sequenced in a study of T cells in Graves' hyperthyroidism and ophthalmopathy. Amplification of TCR beta CDR3 regions used RNA as the template. First-round RT-PCR with HTBI primers amplified the TCR CDR3 region. TCRdb used MiXCR to reprocess the multiplex PCR reads, holding one entry per CDR3 protein. Found here are almost 600,000 distinct CDR3 sequences, roughly 46% of them singletons; the top ten hold more than 7%. The sequenced sample consisted of peripheral blood or thyroid tissue (not recorded which). The receptors here all came from a woman between 18 and 29 years old with Graves' hyperthyroidism.

Of note for this clonotype: At one of its ends the junction is not consistent with the germline gene, which may arise from a read error. V usage is TRBV7-9 and J usage is TRBJ1-3, with 8 bases matching TRBD1. The CDR3 consists of 14 residues. Germline CDR1 is SEHNR and CDR2 is FQNEAQ (reference sequence). Here the CDR3 DNA reads TGTGCCAGCGGTTACAGGGGGTCCGGAAACACCACATATTTT. It codes for CASGYRGSGNTTYF.

CDR3 residues: CAISGDRGKAEAFF. CDR3 in DNA: TGTGCCATCAGTGGGGACAGGGGAAAGGCTGAAGCTTTCTTT. V usage is TRBV10-3 and J usage is TRBJ1-1, with 10 nucleotides matching TRBD1. Germline loops: CDR1 ENHRY, CDR2 SYGVKD. The CDR3 extends over 14 amino acids. The trim removed 4 bases at V and 6 bases at J, leaving 5 bases unmatched.

The sample holds a few counts of this clonotype. This chain links TRBV7-3 with TRBJ1-2; D gene ambiguous. There are 13 residues in the CDR3. V lost 5 bases to trimming and J lost 2 bases, with 9 bases between them. In germline, CDR1 is SGHTA, CDR2 FQGTGA. CDR3 DNA sequence: TGTGCCAGCAGCAATACACCAAACTATGGCTACACCTTC. It yields the protein CASSNTPNYGYTF.

This clonotype was observed many times. This chain uses TRBV7-2 with TRBJ1-5; 9 bases map to TRBD1. The J segment lost 5 bases and the V segment lost 4 bases, leaving 6 bases of the junction unmatched. Germline values: CDR1 SGHTA, CDR2 FQGNSA. The CDR3 loop spans 15 amino acids. This CDR3 reads CASSSWTGVDQPQHF. The CDR3 region has the DNA TGTGCCAGCAGCTCGTGGACAGGGGTCGATCAGCCCCAGCATTTT.

This clonotype was counted only a few times. CDR3 sequence reads: CAWSLDRGTEAFF. The DNA of the CDR3 is TGTGCCTGGAGCCTTGACCGGGGGACTGAAGCTTTCTTT. The chain couples TRBV30 to TRBJ1-1, with D perhaps matching TRBD1 (5 bases). Germline V gene sequence: CDR1 GTSNPN, CDR2 SVGIG (reference sequence). Trimming left V 3 bases short and J 5 bases short, with 13 bases between. The CDR3 consists of 13 residues.

The chain joins TRBV27 to TRBJ1-5, with TRBD1 matching 7 bases. Losses at the gene ends were 5 bases for V and 6 bases for J; bases not matched to a gene: 7. CDR1 is MNHEY, CDR2 SMNVEV, per germline (reference sequence). The CDR3 is 14 amino acids. The CDR3 region has the DNA TGTGCCAGCAGTCGGAGGGGGCTTGTTCAGCCCCAGCATTTT. Translating it yields CASSRRGLVQPQHF.

This clonotype was picked up many times. This rearrangement joins TRBV12-3 or TRBV12-4 to TRBJ1-1, with D perhaps TRBD1 (5 bases). V was pared by 5 bases and J by 3 bases, with 13 bases between. This CDR3 is 14 amino acids long. CDR3 nucleotides: TGTGCCAGCAGTCCCAGGGCTGCGGACACTGAAGCTTTCTTT. It specifies CASSPRAADTEAFF.

This clonotype was counted ten times or more. The chain combines TRBV6-5 with TRBJ2-7; D remains unclear. The V end was cut by 3 bases, the J end by 0 bases, with 9 bases between. The germline V gene encodes CDR1 MNHEY and CDR2 SVGAGI. This CDR3 has 14 amino acids. DNA for the CDR3: TGTGCCAGCAGTTATGCGGCCTTCTCCTACGAGCAGTACTTC. Encoded protein: CASSYAAFSYEQYF.

This clonotype was found a few times. The rearrangement links TRBV7-3 to TRBJ2-1; 7 bases align to TRBD2. This CDR3 comprises 15 residues. V was pared by 0 bases and J by 7 bases, with 6 bases of the junction left unmatched. Germline V CDR1 and CDR2: SGHTA, FQGTGA. In DNA form, the CDR3 reads TGTGCCAGCAGCTTAACGGTGTTGGGGGGGAATGAGCAGTTCTTC. Its protein is CASSLTVLGGNEQFF.

This clonotype was seen only a few times. The V gene is TRBV15, the J gene TRBJ2-3; 8 bases are shared with TRBD2. The J segment lost 0 bases and the V segment lost 0 bases, leaving 2 bases of the junction unmatched. The CDR3 covers 16 residues. Germline CDR1 is LNHNV and CDR2 is YYDKDF (reference sequence). CDR3: CATSRDPSGSTDTQYF. The CDR3 DNA reads TGTGCCACCAGCAGAGATCCTAGCGGGAGCACAGATACGCAGTATTTT.

This clonotype came up many times. The rearrangement uses TRBV19 and TRBJ1-5; TRBD1 matches at 7 bases. The CDR3 has 14 amino acids. The germline V gene has CDR1 LNHDA and CDR2 SQIVND (reference sequence). Trimming cost V 5 bases and J 3 bases; bases outside gene matches: 4. CDR3 amino acids: CASSPDRDNQPQHF. The CDR3, as DNA: TGTGCCAGTAGTCCCGACAGGGACAATCAGCCCCAGCATTTT.

Remarks on this clonotype: The missing conserved phenylalanine or tryptophan at the end of this CDR3 makes a read error likely. No DNA is shown, since the ends of the CDR3 on it are uncertain; the CDR3 is the one TCRdb lists. The chain carries TRBV6-1 and TRBJ2-6. Per germline, CDR1 MNHNS and CDR2 SASEGT. With termini counted, the CDR3 has 14 amino acids. This chain's CDR3 is CASSDSSGANVLVL.

The V and J genes are TRBV2 and TRBJ1-1, with 11 bases fitting TRBD1. J gave up 5 bases and V 8 bases, and 7 bases lay outside the gene matches. The germline gives CDR1 SNHLY, CDR2 FYNNEI. This CDR3 is 14 amino acids long. The CDR3: CASFPGQGGTEAFF. For the CDR3, the DNA is TGTGCCAGCTTTCCGGGACAGGGGGGAACTGAAGCTTTCTTT.

The V and J genes are TRBV7-2 and TRBJ2-7, with TRBD2 matching 8 bases. Germline V gene data show CDR1 as SGHTA and CDR2 as FQGNSA. V lost 8 bases, J lost 7 bases, and 13 bases stayed unmatched. The CDR3 is 14 residues long. The CDR3 region has the DNA TGTGCCAGCTTAGACGGGAGGGGACACAATGAGCAGTACTTC. This encodes CASLDGRGHNEQYF. Combining the CDR3 with reference TRBV7-2 and TRBJ2-7 gives the whole variable domain GAGVSQSPSNKVTEKGKDVELRCDPISGHTALYWYRQSLGQGLEFLIYFQGNSAPDKSGLPSDRFSAERTGGSVSTLTIQRTQQEDSAVYLCASLDGRGHNEQYFGPGTRLTVT.

In this sample, this clonotype turned up many times. V usage is TRBV29-1 and J usage is TRBJ2-7, with a possible D match to TRBD2 (5 bases). Trimming shortened V by 7 bases and J by 5 bases, and 18 bases separated the two germline ends. This CDR3 spans 13 amino acids. Germline V lookup: CDR1 SQVTM, CDR2 ANQGSEA. The CDR3 spells CSALPGSSDEQYF. The CDR3 coding sequence is TGCAGCGCTCTGCCGGGGAGCTCAGACGAGCAGTACTTC.

This clonotype was detected many times. The chain combines TRBV5-6 with TRBJ2-7; D is possibly TRBD1 (5 bases). Germline V gives CDR1 SGHDT, CDR2 YYEEEE. Trimming removed 4 bases at V and 3 bases at J, with 11 bases between. CDR3 length equals 13 residues. In nucleotides, the CDR3 is TGTGCCAGCAGCCAGGACATTAGCTACGAGCAGTACTTC. Protein sequence: CASSQDISYEQYF.

In this sample, this clonotype turned up many times. J is TRBJ2-7 and V is TRBV28; D is possibly TRBD1 (5 bases). Trimming took 3 bases from V and 3 from J, leaving 12 bases between them. Germline CDR1 is MDHEN and CDR2 is SYDVKM. The CDR3 covers 14 residues. CDR3 sequence: CASSFGDQGYEQYF. The CDR3 DNA sequence: TGTGCCAGCAGTTTTGGGGATCAGGGCTACGAGCAGTACTTC.

This rearrangement joins TRBV20-1 to TRBJ2-7; 9 nucleotides align to TRBD1. The CDR3 loop spans 13 amino acids. Germline values: CDR1 DFQATT, CDR2 SNEGSKA (reference sequence). J gave up 7 bases and V 5 bases, and 9 bases lay outside the gene matches. CDR3: CSAFGQGTGEQYF. In DNA form, the CDR3 reads TGCAGTGCTTTCGGACAGGGGACCGGGGAGCAGTACTTC.

This clonotype was observed at least ten times. This chain joins TRBV7-9 and TRBJ2-2; the D gene is possibly TRBD1 (5 bases). Trimming took 2 bases from V and 1 from J, leaving 11 bases between them. CDR1 is SEHNR, CDR2 FQNEAQ, per germline (reference sequence). This CDR3 has 16 residues. For the CDR3, the DNA is TGTGCCAGCAGCTTACTGGGAAGGGGGAACACCGGGGAGCTGTTTTTT. This encodes CASSLLGRGNTGELFF.

The genes are TRBV5-1 and TRBJ2-7; a weak D match, TRBD1 (7 bases). With 3 bases removed from V and 4 bases from J, the gap between germline ends came to 17 bases. CDR1 is SGHRS, CDR2 YFSETQ, per germline. The CDR3 extends over 15 amino acids. The CDR3 nucleotides read TGCGCCAGCAGCTCTCTACAGGGGACTGGATACGAGCAGTACTTC. Its translation is CASSSLQGTGYEQYF.

The table lists this clonotype with a few counts. The chain employs TRBV10-3 and TRBJ2-3; D gene uncertain. Trimming pared 11 bases from V and 2 bases from J, leaving 11 bases between. CDR3 size: 12 residues. Germline V gene sequence: CDR1 ENHRY, CDR2 SYGVKD. CDR3 DNA sequence: TGTGCCCCCGGCCGACCCACAGATACGCAGTATTTT. Translating it yields CAPGRPTDTQYF.

J is TRBJ2-7 and V is TRBV2; 11 bases agree with TRBD2. The CDR3 runs 12 residues. Germline V lookup: CDR1 SNHLY, CDR2 FYNNEI. J was trimmed by 5 bases and V by 8 bases; bases with no gene match: 2. The CDR3 loop reads CASLGLADEQYF. For the CDR3, the DNA is TGTGCCAGCTTGGGACTAGCGGACGAGCAGTACTTC.

About this clonotype: Given a much more abundant clone one base away, this may be a read error. The chain couples TRBV12-3 or TRBV12-4 to TRBJ2-2; 8 bases align to TRBD2. With V trimmed by 6 bases and J by 8 bases, 11 bases remained unmatched. The length of the CDR3 is 15 residues. The CDR3 loop is CASSGISGNGGELFF. In nucleotides, the CDR3 is TGTGCCAGCAGCGGGATTAGCGGGAACGGGGGGGAGCTGTTTTTT.

Ten or more counts support this clonotype. J is TRBJ1-1 and V is TRBV2, with 10 bases fitting TRBD1. V shed 5 bases and J 1 base; nucleotides not matched to a gene: 16. The germline gives CDR1 SNHLY, CDR2 FYNNEI. CDR3 size: 19 residues. The CDR3 is CASSPLDRGRAYWNTEAFF. In nucleotides, the CDR3 is TGTGCCAGCAGTCCTCTTGACAGGGGGCGCGCCTATTGGAACACTGAAGCTTTCTTT.

The J gene is TRBJ1-1, the V gene TRBV29-1; D possibly corresponds to TRBD1 (6 bases). Germline CDR1 SQVTM, CDR2 ANQGSEA. The CDR3 sequence is 16 residues long. Trimming left V 5 bases short and J 0 bases short, with 19 bases between. This CDR3 reads CSVSEGGADMNTEAFF. CDR3 sequence (DNA): TGCAGCGTTTCCGAAGGGGGGGCTGACATGAACACTGAAGCTTTCTTT.